This T cell receptor (beta chain) stems from a study of T cell responses to AZD1222 COVID-19 vaccine. Looking at the study overall: Analyses pooled second doses at about 4 or about 12 weeks. Study-level findings and limits: The study found vaccine-associated CD4 TCRs spanning spike, dominant at 160-218 and 743-854.

Details on this clone: Antigen: not known.

The CDR3 loop spans 14 amino acids. Germline V lookup: CDR1 MNHEY, CDR2 SVGAGI. V lost 4 bases, J lost 3 bases, and 11 bases lay in between. The repertoire was sequenced with immunoSEQ multiplex PCR; TCRdb's copy has only in-frame clones and lacks some. The sample holds 130,000 or so clones, 93% seen once. J is TRBJ2-3 and V is TRBV6-5; TRBD1 is a possible D gene (6 bases). This TCR derives from an adult in good health. Sequenced material: peripheral blood, taken on day 0 of AZD1222 vaccination. The CDR3 DNA follows: TGTGCCAGCAGTTTCGACAGGATTACAGATACGCAGTATTTT. This sequence encodes CASSFDRITDTQYF.